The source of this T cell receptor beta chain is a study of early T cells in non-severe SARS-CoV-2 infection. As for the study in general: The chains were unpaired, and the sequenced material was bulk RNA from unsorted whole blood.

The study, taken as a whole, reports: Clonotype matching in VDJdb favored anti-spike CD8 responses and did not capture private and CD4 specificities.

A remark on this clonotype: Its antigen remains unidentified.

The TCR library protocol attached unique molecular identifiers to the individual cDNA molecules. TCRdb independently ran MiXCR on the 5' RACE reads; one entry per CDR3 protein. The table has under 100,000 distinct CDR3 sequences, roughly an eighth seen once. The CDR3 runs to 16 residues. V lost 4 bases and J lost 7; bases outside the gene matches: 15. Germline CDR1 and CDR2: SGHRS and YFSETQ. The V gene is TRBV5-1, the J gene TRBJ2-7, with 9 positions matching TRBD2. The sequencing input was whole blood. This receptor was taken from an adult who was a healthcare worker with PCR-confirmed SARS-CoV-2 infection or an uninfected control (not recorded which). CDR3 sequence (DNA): TGCGCCAGCAGCCCGGGTCGAGCGGGGGGCCGTTGGGAGCAGTACTTC. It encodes CASSPGRAGGRWEQYF.